The present T cell receptor beta chain was sequenced within a study of cytomegalovirus exposure and HLA in healthy donors (TCRdb year 2017). Study-wide context: An earlier analysis of approximately 640 of the donors reported 250 to 300 Gb of sequence data and around 120 million unique TCR beta sequences from some 180 million T cells. Donor age, sex, ethnicity and CMV serostatus were collected together with the repertoire data. Among the roughly 410 genotyped donors, about 85% belonged to the genetic ancestry cluster associated with self-reported Caucasian donors. Among some 410 genotyped donors of the cohort, an average of approximately 250,000 unique TCR beta nucleotide sequences were sequenced per donor, around a sixth of them non-productive. Using immunosequencing, the study profiled T cell repertoires from 666 subjects and related those repertoires to cytomegalovirus serostatus. All discovery cohort repertoires had been generated on a single sequencing platform. Both class I and class II loci were covered by HLA typing, at four-digit resolution. To study patterns of TCR occurrence, a later analysis re-analyzed previously published TCR beta repertoires from hundreds of donors and added high-resolution HLA genotyping. A separate validation cohort of 100 to 150 different subjects was used in addition to the approximately 610-subject first cohort. An earlier analysis of 587 of the donors applied high-throughput TCR beta sequencing to assess whether each TCR beta V gene segment acted as functional or pseudogenic. The number of donors typed differed by locus, with 629-630 for A, B, C, DRB1 and DQB1, around 500 for DQA1, nearly 610 for DPA1, and over 400 for DPB1. The later analysis used no new phenotypic data to find candidate immune exposures, relying instead on TCR beta sequences and their occurrence across donors. About 320 gigabases of sequencing data and approximately 80 million unique TCR sequences were included in an early release covering roughly 600 HLA-typed donors. High-throughput TCR immunosequencing, statistical association of individual TCRs with disease status, and machine learning were combined to predict cytomegalovirus infection status. The study was designed to test whether signatures of past pathogen exposure could be identified by cataloging public T cell receptors. A handful of DR-DQ haplotypes were handled as single units for association and clustering because linkage in the cohort was strong. A later genetic analysis took genome-wide SNP genotypes for about three fifths of the roughly 700 donors and used that subset as a discovery cohort.

Taken from cysteine to phenylalanine, the CDR3 has 15 residues. Solely the CDR3 DNA is kept, with 45 bases framed from the first base. V lost 0 bases and J lost 5 bases, and the count of bases not matched to a germline gene is 5. CDR1 and CDR2 (SGHDT, YYEEEE) derive from the germline V gene. With respect to this clone: Its antigen remains undetermined. No base qualities exist here, and no much larger clone lies one base off it.

Broader findings and caveats from the paper: For the cohort, immune exposure information was limited to CMV serostatus. Compared with the approximately 670-donor mean, donors in an Asian-associated ancestry cluster had fewer N-insertions in productive TCRs, according to a later genetic analysis. In a later analysis, several top co-occurrence clusters were reported to appear linked to parvovirus B19, influenza, CMV and Epstein-Barr virus. In vitro tests confirmed that a few of the cytomegalovirus-associated TCR beta chains recognize cytomegalovirus antigens. A group of highly shared sequence variants was considered likely to be a technical artifact of the sequencing pipeline. Because some donors lacked HLA typing at each locus, the association tests relied only on the typed subset. An earlier analysis of approximately 590 of the donors showed that most TCR beta V segments appeared in productive rearrangements either about 87% or about 30% of the time, which broadly matched IMGT annotations. In this cohort, only TCR beta chains were sequenced, and detectable features were limited by the absence of alpha or paired-chain data. A later analysis associated 15,000 or so TCR beta sequences with specific HLA alleles at a false discovery rate of 0.05. Across donors, most TCR sequences were observed very rarely, whereas some public TCRs were present in many individuals. The 87-base-pair reads could not distinguish some IMGT-functional V segments, including TRBV6-2 and TRBV6-3, so those segments were excluded. The study gave a list of about 160 TCR beta chains associated with cytomegalovirus. Correlated functional status among segregating V segments might be attributable to linkage disequilibrium, but an unknown experimental factor could not be ruled out. The authors suggested that the approach could potentially be generalized to other disease states and immunological phenotypes. A later analysis found that most CMV-associated TCR beta chains appeared HLA-restricted, with HLA associations seemingly driven largely by CMV exposure. The presence/absence analyses assumed that sequencing depth was roughly uniform across donors, and that assumption may not be true. In a later analysis, HLA-associated TCR beta chains showed more clonal expansion and lower generation probabilities than non-associated chains that were equally common. The classifier was reported to diagnose cytomegalovirus status with high specificity and sensitivity in both the original and validation cohorts. When HLA alleles, especially DR and DQ, strongly co-occurred, attributing TCR associations to individual alleles was difficult. An association between a missense DCLRE1C variant and V-gene and J-gene trimming of TCR beta chains was found in a later genetic analysis and replicated in an independent cohort. In a later analysis, TCR association rates were found to vary across HLA loci, with the most associated TCRs seen for DRB1 alleles and the fewest for HLA-C alleles. A further reported finding was that TCR beta sequences accurately predicted the HLA-A and HLA-B alleles for most subjects in the first cohort. Around 16 rarely observed V segments, including chromosome 9 orphons, were excluded from the earlier analysis of several hundred of the donors because counts were too low.

The cohort comprised 710 or so healthy bone marrow donors. At the time of sampling, all cohort members were nominally healthy, though unrecorded immune exposures were likely present. The donor tested CMV seronegative, placing the donor among the roughly 400 seronegative members of the cohort. A peripheral blood sample was collected from each donor, and TCR beta sequencing was performed on peripheral blood mononuclear cells. The Qiagen DNeasy Blood Extraction Kit was used to extract genomic DNA from the blood cell samples. The library relied on the immunoSEQ multiplex PCR assay. A mixture of 60 forward primers for TCR Vbeta segments and 13 reverse primers for TCR Jbeta segments was used in the multiplex PCR. The CDR3 region of rearranged TCR beta genes was amplified from genomic DNA with a multiplex PCR assay. On the Illumina HiSeq System, the amplified TCR beta libraries were sequenced as 87-base-pair reads. Concerning the study's data processing: In a later analysis, 70 million to 95 million unique TCR beta chains were counted across the roughly 610 repertoires, and some 10 million of these chains were shared by at least two donors. Raw reads were error-corrected and collapsed into unique sequences by a nearest-neighbor algorithm in which closely related sequences were merged to remove PCR and sequencing errors. Alignment of CDR3 sequences to IMGT reference sequences was used to assign V, D and J gene segments. For a sequence to be retained, at least a six-nucleotide match to both a V gene segment and a J gene segment was required. Rearrangements were classified as productive when the CDR3 lacked stop codons and remained in frame with V and J, and all other rearrangements were classified as non-productive. CDR3 was defined by IMGT convention, running from the second conserved V-encoded cysteine to the conserved J-encoded phenylalanine. The earlier analysis of 587 of the donors excluded sequences that lacked an unambiguous match to a single V gene segment. In an earlier analysis of approximately 550 of the donors, V segments were called functional above 56.7% productive rearrangements and were called segregating when the between-donor standard deviation exceeded 5%. A statistical classification framework was developed to diagnose cytomegalovirus status using the catalog of TCR beta chain sequences. In a later analysis, TCR nucleotide sequences were compared against IMGT/GENE-DB human TR gene sequences so that V and J genes could be assigned. Using the TCRdist pipeline, a later analysis assigned CDR3 sequences along with most-parsimonious VDJ recombination scenarios. In a later analysis, every TCR beta chain was defined by the combination of its CDR3 amino acid sequence and its V-gene family, and reads without a unique V-gene family were dropped. To address suspected cross-contamination and a sequencing artifact, a later analysis removed a few hundred highly shared, low-generation-probability nucleotide sequences. In a later analysis, a clonal expansion index was calculated for each public chain from normalized within-repertoire ranks of inferred template counts. Generation probabilities in a later analysis came from a VDJ recombination model fitted to out-of-frame rearrangements, and those results were checked against IGoR. A later analysis scored TCR-TCR, TCR-HLA and TCR-CMV co-occurrence with hypergeometric tests, applying a repertoire-size bias correction to TCR pairs. To estimate false discovery rates, a later analysis permuted the HLA or CMV assignments 20 times. In a later analysis, co-occurring TCRs were grouped using DBSCAN, with TCRdist sequence similarity added in when clustering inside HLA-allele-positive subsets. Repertoires with fewer than 30,000 or more than 120,000 public chains, plus five repertoires with anomalous nucleotide sharing, were excluded from co-occurrence clustering. TCRdb obtained this table from immuneACCESS and retained in-frame rearrangements with V and J assigned. These tables miss some clones; where compared with another copy, unresolved V genes account for less than half of the shortfall, and the remainder is unexplained. That table is the source of V, J and clone size, and D and trimming were worked out from the DNA. Within this sample are roughly 130,000 clones, with about 82% of them counted one time only. Around 5% of the sample rests with the top ten.

The sequence came from a man younger than 45 in good health and CMV-seronegative. The rearrangement joined TRBV5-6 to TRBJ2-1, and 7 junction bases match TRBD1. The sample comprised PBMCs. The DNA is TGTGCCAGCAGCTTGGTAGGGGGCGCCGACAATGAGCAGTTCTTC. This codes for CASSLVGGADNEQFF.